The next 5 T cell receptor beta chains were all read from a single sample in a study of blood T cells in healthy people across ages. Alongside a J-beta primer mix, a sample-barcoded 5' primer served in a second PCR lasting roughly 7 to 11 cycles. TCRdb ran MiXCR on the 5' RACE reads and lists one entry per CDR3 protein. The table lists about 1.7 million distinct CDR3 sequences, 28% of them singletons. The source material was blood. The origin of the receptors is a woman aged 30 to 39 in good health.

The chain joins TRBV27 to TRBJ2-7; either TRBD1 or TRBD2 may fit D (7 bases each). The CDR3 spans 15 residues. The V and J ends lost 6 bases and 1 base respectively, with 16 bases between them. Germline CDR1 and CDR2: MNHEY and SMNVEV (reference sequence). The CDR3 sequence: CASRRGGGGSYEQYF. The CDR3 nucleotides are TGTGCCAGCAGGCGAGGGGGCGGGGGTTCCTACGAGCAGTACTTC.

Here the CDR3 reads CSARDETQSGFF. The CDR3 DNA is TGCAGTGCTAGAGATGAGACCCAGAGCGGTTTCTTT. The chain employs TRBV20-1 and TRBJ1-1; no clear D gene. The CDR3 extends over 12 amino acids. Germline CDR1 reads DFQATT; CDR2 reads SNEGSKA (reference sequence). V lost 0 bases and J 13 bases, leaving 15 bases between the germline ends.

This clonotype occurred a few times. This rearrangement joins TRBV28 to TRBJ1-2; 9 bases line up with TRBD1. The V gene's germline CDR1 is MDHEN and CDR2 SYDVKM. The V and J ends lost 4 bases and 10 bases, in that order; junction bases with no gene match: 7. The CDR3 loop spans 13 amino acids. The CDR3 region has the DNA TGTGCCAGCAGTTGGGGACAGGGTCGTGACTACACCTTC. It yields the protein CASSWGQGRDYTF.

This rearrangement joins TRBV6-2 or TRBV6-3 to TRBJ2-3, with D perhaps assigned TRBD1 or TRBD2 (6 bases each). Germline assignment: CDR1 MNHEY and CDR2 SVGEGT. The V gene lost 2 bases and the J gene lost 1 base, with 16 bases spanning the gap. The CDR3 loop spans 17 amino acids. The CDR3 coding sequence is TGTGCCAGCAGTTACGGGGGGCCCTATGTGGGCACAGATACGCAGTATTTT. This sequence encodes CASSYGGPYVGTDTQYF.

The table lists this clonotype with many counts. The CDR3 reads CASSLQDGYEQYF. The CDR3 DNA follows: TGCGCCAGCAGCCTCCAGGACGGCTACGAGCAGTACTTC. The rearrangement uses TRBV5-1 and TRBJ2-7; D uncertain. The CDR3 contains 13 residues. The V and J ends lost 4 bases and 3 bases respectively, with 11 bases between them. The V gene's germline CDR1 is SGHRS and CDR2 YFSETQ.